The 15 T cell receptor beta chains in this list originate from one sample, sequenced in a study of blood T cell repertoires in COVID-19. TCRdb's copy holds only in-frame clones and misses some; the assay was immunoSEQ multiplex PCR. Here the sample spans some 200,000 clones, 70% to 90% being singletons. The sample taken for sequencing was peripheral blood. The origin of the receptors is a woman older than 75 with acute or convalescent COVID-19.

The CDR3 nucleotides are TGTGCCAGTAGTAATTTTGGGACAGGGGATATGAACACTGAAGCTTTCTTT. Translated, it gives CASSNFGTGDMNTEAFF. The chain combines TRBV19 with TRBJ1-1; 10 nucleotides agree with TRBD1. CDR1 LNHDA and CDR2 SQIVND come from the germline V gene (reference sequence). The CDR3 totals 17 residues. J gave up 0 bases and V 4 bases, and 8 bases lay outside the gene matches.

Only a few counts were recorded for this clone. The V gene is TRBV7-2, the J gene TRBJ2-6, with D possibly TRBD2 on 6 matching bases. There are 17 residues in the CDR3. V was pared by 1 base and J by 2 bases, with 12 bases between. The germline CDR1 and CDR2 sequences are SGHTA and FQGNSA. The CDR3 DNA follows: TGTGCCAGCAGCTTAGGAGGTCGGGGGACTGGGGCCAACGTCCTGACTTTC. Amino acids: CASSLGGRGTGANVLTF.

This clone showed up just a few times. This rearrangement joins TRBV14 to TRBJ2-5; 7 bases are shared with TRBD2. The germline CDR1 and CDR2 sequences are SGHDN and FVKESK. The V and J ends lost 4 bases and 1 base, in that order; junction bases with no gene match: 15. There are 18 residues in the CDR3. CDR3 coding DNA: TGTGCCAGCAGCCCCCCGTACGGGGCTAGCGGTATCCAAGAGACCCAGTACTTC. It encodes CASSPPYGASGIQETQYF.

This sequence joins TRBV7-2 and TRBJ2-2; tentative D call: TRBD1 (6 bases). The germline V gene encodes CDR1 SGHTA and CDR2 FQGNSA. The CDR3 is made up of 16 amino acids. V was clipped by 2 bases and J by 4 bases, with 14 bases between them. The CDR3 nucleotides are TGTGCCAGCAGCTTATACTTACAGGGTGCCACCGGGGAGCTGTTTTTT. It codes for CASSLYLQGATGELFF.

Worth noting for this clone: At one of its ends the junction is not consistent with the germline gene, which may arise from a read error. The gene calls are TRBV18 and TRBJ1-2; 9 bases map to TRBD1. This CDR3 contains 15 residues. Germline CDR1 reads KGHSH; CDR2 reads LQKENI. The CDR3 bases are TGTGCCAGCTCGCCACAAACCGGGACAGGGAATGGCTACACCTTC. This codes for CASSPQTGTGNGYTF. The complete variable domain, with remaining parts taken from reference TRBV18 and TRBJ1-2, reads NAGVMQNPRHLVRRRGQEARLRCSPMKGHSHVYWYRQLPEEGLKFMVYLQKENIIDESGMPKERFSAEFPKEGPSILRIQQVVRGDSAAYFCASSPQTGTGNGYTFGSGTRLTVV.

About this clone: At one end the junction does not follow the germline gene, possibly because of a read error. The CDR3 protein is CASSLVGGVNTGELFF. In nucleotides, the CDR3 is TGTGCTAGCAGCTTAGTCGGCGGAGTGAACACCGGGGAGCTGTTTTTT. This sequence joins TRBV7-7 and TRBJ2-2; D call uncertain. The CDR3 has 16 amino acids. Germline V gives CDR1 SSHAT, CDR2 FNYEAQ (reference sequence). The full variable domain, in which reference TRBV7-7 and TRBJ2-2 provide the parts outside the CDR3, is GAGVSQSPRYKVTKRGQDVTLRCDPISSHATLYWYQQALGQGPEFLTYFNYEAQPDKSGLPSDRFSAERPEGSISTLTIQRTEQRDSAMYRCASSLVGGVNTGELFFGEGSRLTVL.

This sequence joins TRBV5-4 and TRBJ2-2; 7 nucleotides agree with TRBD1. CDR3 length equals 15 residues. The junction had 4 bases not matched to a gene; V was cut back by 4 bases and J by 1 base. Germline V gene lookup returns CDR1 SGHNT and CDR2 YYREEE (reference sequence). The DNA for the CDR3 is TGTGCCAGCAGCCCTAGGACAGGGAACACCGGGGAGCTGTTTTTT. Translating it yields CASSPRTGNTGELFF.

The CDR3 nucleotides are TGCGCCAGCAGCTTGTTGGGACAGGGGCGAGGAACAGATACGCAGTATTTT. It translates to CASSLLGQGRGTDTQYF. The chain combines TRBV5-1 with TRBJ2-3, with 10 bases lining up with TRBD1. After removal of 1 base from V and 3 bases from J, the junction contained 8 bases not matched to a gene. Per germline, CDR1 SGHRS and CDR2 YFSETQ. This CDR3 has 17 amino acids.

V usage is TRBV7-8 and J usage is TRBJ2-5; D possibly corresponds to TRBD2 (6 bases). Germline V gene sequence: CDR1 SGHVS, CDR2 FQNEAQ. V was clipped by 6 bases and J by 2 bases, with 16 bases between them. This CDR3 has 15 amino acids. CDR3 DNA sequence: TGTGCCAGCAGTCGACGCCGGGACTTTCAAGAGACCCAGTACTTC. It codes for CASSRRRDFQETQYF.

The CDR3 loop reads CASSSHQGTGKETQYF. The CDR3 DNA follows: TGTGCCAGCAGCTCTCATCAGGGGACAGGGAAAGAGACCCAGTACTTC. The chain carries TRBV11-2 and TRBJ2-5; 9 nucleotides match TRBD1. Germline-derived CDR1 and CDR2 are SGHAT and FQNNGV. V lost 4 bases and J lost 3; bases outside the gene matches: 9. The CDR3 extends over 16 amino acids.

J is TRBJ1-2 and V is TRBV7-2; 11 bases map to TRBD1. Per germline, CDR1 SGHTA and CDR2 FQGNSA. The V segment lost 5 bases and the J segment 3 bases; nucleotides outside the gene matches: 5. The CDR3 has 15 amino acids. CDR3 nucleotides: TGTGCCAGCAGCCCGGGACAGGGGGAGTACTATGGCTACACCTTC. Translation gives CASSPGQGEYYGYTF.

To note about this clone: The same CDR3 also results from other DNA sequences found in this sample. The V gene is TRBV30, the J gene TRBJ1-2, with 7 bases identical to TRBD1. Trimming took 2 bases from V and 5 from J; bases not matched to a gene: 5. Germline assignment: CDR1 GTSNPN and CDR2 SVGIG (reference sequence). The CDR3 sequence is 13 residues long. Here the CDR3 reads CAWSPGTAYGYTF. DNA for the CDR3: TGTGCCTGGAGTCCCGGGACAGCATATGGCTACACCTTC.

This chain connects TRBV11-3 to TRBJ1-2, with D possibly TRBD1 on 6 matching bases. The CDR3 is 14 residues long. V was pared by 4 bases and J by 6 bases, with 15 bases between. CDR1 is SGHNT and CDR2 is YENEEA in the germline V gene. CDR3 in DNA: TGTGCCAGCAGCTCCCGACAGGCCTCCCATGGCTACACCTTC. It is translated as CASSSRQASHGYTF.

The rearrangement uses TRBV5-1 and TRBJ1-3; 7 nucleotides align to TRBD1. Losses at the gene ends were 4 bases for V and 4 bases for J; bases not matched to a gene: 11. The length of the CDR3 is 16 residues. Germline CDR1 reads SGHRS; CDR2 reads YFSETQ. CDR3 in DNA: TGCGCCAGCAGCCGGGGGAGGACAGGAGGAGGAAACACCATATATTTT. Residues: CASSRGRTGGGNTIYF.

The chain links TRBV4-3 to TRBJ1-5, with TRBD1 matching 9 bases. CDR3 size: 15 residues. The trim removed 0 bases at V and 5 bases at J, leaving 2 bases unmatched. The germline CDR1 and CDR2 sequences are LGHNA and YSLEER. CDR3 region: CASSQDWTGDQPQHF. As DNA, the CDR3 is TGCGCCAGCAGCCAAGACTGGACAGGGGATCAGCCCCAGCATTTT.